What follows are 32 T cell receptor beta chains derived from one specimen sequenced in a study of T cell responses to AZD1222 COVID-19 vaccine. Assay used: immunoSEQ multiplex PCR; TCRdb lists only in-frame clones, some missing. The table includes tens of thousands of clones, roughly nine tenths detected once. The sample was peripheral blood, taken 28 days after the second AZD1222 dose. These receptors originate from an adult who received the AZD1222 COVID-19 vaccine.

This chain links TRBV27 with TRBJ2-7, with 10 bases identical to TRBD1. V shed 5 bases, J shed 2 bases, and the junction held 3 bases outside the gene matches. The CDR3 extends over 14 amino acids. The germline V gene has CDR1 MNHEY and CDR2 SMNVEV (reference sequence). CDR3 in amino acids: CASSLDRGPYEQYV. The DNA of the CDR3 is TGTGCCAGCAGTCTAGACAGGGGGCCCTACGAGCAGTACGTC.

The chain links TRBV24-1 to TRBJ2-7, with 11 nucleotides matching TRBD2. The germline V gene has CDR1 KGHDR and CDR2 SFDVKD. CDR3 size: 13 residues. Trimming removed 9 bases from V and 3 bases from J; junction bases left unmatched: 3. CDR3 nucleotides: TGTGCCACCGGTACTAGCGGGGGCTACGAGCAGTACTTC. Its protein is CATGTSGGYEQYF.

This clone occurred once. J is TRBJ2-4 and V is TRBV11-1; perhaps TRBD2 as D (6 bases). The V and J ends lost 5 bases and 0 bases respectively, with 14 bases between them. Germline V gives CDR1 SGHAT, CDR2 FQDESV (reference sequence). This CDR3 has 16 residues. The CDR3: CASSTRDFLAKNIQYF. The CDR3 DNA sequence: TGTGCCAGCAGCACCAGGGACTTTCTAGCCAAAAACATTCAGTACTTC.

The chain carries TRBV6-5 and TRBJ1-2; D is ambiguous. The V gene's germline CDR1 is MNHEY and CDR2 SVGAGI. The CDR3 has 11 amino acids. Trimming left V 6 bases short and J 2 bases short, with 4 bases between. This CDR3 is CASRKNYGYTF. CDR3 DNA sequence: TGTGCCAGCAGGAAGAACTATGGCTACACCTTC.

Worth noting for this clone: The same CDR3 arises from other DNA sequences in this sample as well. The chain employs TRBV5-1 and TRBJ1-1; tentatively, D is TRBD1 (5 bases). Between the trimmed V and J ends, which lost 0 bases and 1 base, there was a span of 7 bases. CDR3 size: 14 residues. Germline loops: CDR1 SGHRS, CDR2 YFSETQ. CDR3 coding DNA: TGCGCCAGCAGCTTGGCCGGGGCGAACACTGAAGCTTTCTTT. The encoded protein is CASSLAGANTEAFF.

The chain is built from TRBV4-3 and TRBJ2-7; 7 bases are a match to TRBD1. CDR3 size: 14 residues. V shed 2 bases and J 4 bases; nucleotides not matched to a gene: 5. Germline assignment: CDR1 LGHNA and CDR2 YSLEER. Here the CDR3 reads CASSQWAGGYEQYF. The CDR3 DNA reads as TGCGCCAGCAGCCAATGGGCAGGGGGATACGAGCAGTACTTC.

The gene calls are TRBV6-5 and TRBJ2-5; 7 bases match TRBD2. V gave up 4 bases and J gave up 0 bases; unmatched junction bases: 8. This CDR3 is built from 16 residues. Per the germline V gene, CDR1 is MNHEY and CDR2 is SVGAGI. The CDR3 region is CASSFPPAGDQETQYF. The CDR3 nucleotides read TGTGCCAGCAGTTTCCCCCCGGCGGGGGACCAAGAGACCCAGTACTTC.

The chain links TRBV15 to TRBJ1-2; D remains unclear. The germline gives CDR1 LNHNV, CDR2 YYDKDF (reference sequence). The CDR3 sequence is 13 residues long. V was cut by 5 bases and J by 0 bases, with 7 bases left in between. The CDR3 region is CATSYPPNYGYTF. In DNA form, the CDR3 reads TGTGCCACCAGCTACCCACCTAACTATGGCTACACCTTC. Full variable domain (rest looked up from reference TRBV15 and TRBJ1-2): DAMVIQNPRYQVTQFGKPVTLSCSQTLNHNVMYWYQQKSSQAPKLLFHYYDKDFNNEADTPDNFQSRRPNTSFCFLDIRSPGLGDTAMYLCATSYPPNYGYTFGSGTRLTVV.

The sample holds one count of this clone. V gene TRBV6-1 combines with J gene TRBJ1-4; D gene unclear. Germline values: CDR1 MNHNS, CDR2 SASEGT. Trimming took 2 bases from V and 4 from J, leaving 8 bases between them. The CDR3 totals 14 residues. CDR3 sequence: CASSELGLNEKLFF. CDR3 sequence (DNA): TGTGCCAGCAGTGAACTAGGCCTTAATGAAAAACTGTTTTTT.

This clone showed up just once. The chain joins TRBV4-1 to TRBJ2-3, with D possibly TRBD2 on 7 matching bases. Germline V gene data show CDR1 as MGHRA and CDR2 as YSYEKL. The CDR3 runs to 16 residues. V was clipped by 4 bases and J by 1 base, with 15 bases between them. This CDR3 is CASSPSAGARTDTQYF. DNA of the CDR3: TGCGCCAGCAGCCCTTCCGCGGGGGCACGCACAGATACGCAGTATTTT.

The genes are TRBV5-1 and TRBJ2-3; a possible D gene is TRBD2 (5 bases). V gave up 1 base and J gave up 2 bases, with 17 bases separating them. Germline values: CDR1 SGHRS, CDR2 YFSETQ. The CDR3 is 17 residues long. The CDR3 DNA is TGCGCCAGCAGCTTGACAGCGGCGGATGCTTACACAGATACGCAGTATTTT. Its translation: CASSLTAADAYTDTQYF.

This clone was counted a single time. The chain has TRBV9 and TRBJ2-7; TRBD2 matches 7 bases. Trimming removed 4 bases from V and 0 bases from J; junction bases left unmatched: 4. Germline assignment: CDR1 SGDLS and CDR2 YYNGEE. This CDR3 region has 14 residues. CDR3 sequence: CASSPRGDSYEQYF. The CDR3, as DNA: TGTGCCAGCAGCCCTCGGGGGGACTCCTACGAGCAGTACTTC.

The chain has TRBV30 and TRBJ1-3, with D maybe TRBD1 (5 bases). V was shortened by 6 bases and J by 3 bases, with 9 bases between the two germline ends. This CDR3 is built from 12 residues. Germline lookup yields CDR1 GTSNPN and CDR2 SVGIG (reference sequence). The CDR3 protein is CACQGSGNTIYF. The CDR3 nucleotides read TGTGCCTGCCAGGGTAGTGGAAACACCATATATTTT.

The V call is TRBV9, the J call TRBJ2-7; unclear D gene. Trimming removed 5 bases at V and 3 bases at J, with 15 bases between. The germline V gene encodes CDR1 SGDLS and CDR2 YYNGEE. The length of the CDR3 is 14 residues. Here the CDR3 reads CASRVGRASYEQYV. CDR3 coding DNA: TGTGCCAGCAGGGTGGGCAGAGCTAGCTACGAGCAGTACGTC.

The chain carries TRBV24-1 and TRBJ2-1, with TRBD1 matching 8 bases. V lost 4 bases to trimming and J lost 6 bases; unmatched junction nucleotides: 7. Germline V gene data show CDR1 as KGHDR and CDR2 as SFDVKD. There are 15 residues in the CDR3. The CDR3 coding sequence is TGTGCCACCAGTGACCCCGGACAGGGAAGCAATGAGCAGTTCTTC. Translation: CATSDPGQGSNEQFF.

The chain employs TRBV4-2 and TRBJ2-7; a weak D match, TRBD1 (5 bases). Trimming removed 3 bases from V and 2 bases from J, with 14 bases in between. The germline V gene has CDR1 LGHNA and CDR2 YNFKEQ. This CDR3 is 15 amino acids long. CDR3 region: CASSQLDTSTYEQYF. The CDR3 bases are TGTGCCAGCAGCCAGCTGGACACGTCGACCTACGAGCAGTACTTC.

This clone has a handful of counts. The V call is TRBV15, the J call TRBJ1-3; possible D gene TRBD1, 5 bases. Per the germline V gene, CDR1 is LNHNV and CDR2 is YYDKDF (reference sequence). The CDR3 contains 18 residues. V dropped 0 bases and J dropped 0 bases, with 15 bases sitting between them. CDR3 sequence: CATSRDLLGVGSGNTIYF. The CDR3, as DNA: TGTGCCACCAGCAGAGATCTCTTGGGGGTAGGCTCTGGAAACACCATATATTTT.

The chain carries TRBV5-1 and TRBJ2-3; D remains unclear. The CDR3 contains 15 residues. The V gene lost 0 bases and the J gene lost 0 bases, with 8 bases spanning the gap. The germline V gene encodes CDR1 SGHRS and CDR2 YFSETQ. The CDR3 sequence is CASSLAAVSTDTQYF. The DNA for the CDR3 is TGCGCCAGCAGCTTGGCGGCGGTTAGCACAGATACGCAGTATTTT. Based on the CDR3 plus reference TRBV5-1 and TRBJ2-3, the full variable domain is KAGVTQTPRYLIKTRGQQVTLSCSPISGHRSVSWYQQTPGQGLQFLFEYFSETQRNKGNFPGRFSGRQFSNSRSEMNVSTLELGDSALYLCASSLAAVSTDTQYFGPGTRLTVL.

The CDR3 region is CASSASLVPGELFF. The CDR3 DNA sequence: TGCGCCAGCAGCGCCTCACTAGTTCCCGGGGAGCTGTTTTTT. The J gene is TRBJ2-2, the V gene TRBV5-1; tentatively, D is TRBD2 (5 bases). Germline assignment: CDR1 SGHRS and CDR2 YFSETQ. The CDR3 sequence is 14 residues long. V lost 4 bases and J 6 bases, leaving 13 bases between the germline ends.

This clone was picked up one time. This chain uses TRBV10-3 with TRBJ2-3; tentatively, D is TRBD2 (6 bases). V lost 11 bases and J 2 bases, leaving 17 bases between the germline ends. Germline-derived CDR1 and CDR2 are ENHRY and SYGVKD. This CDR3 has 14 residues. Here the CDR3 reads CASRGATYTDTQYF. In DNA form, the CDR3 reads TGTGCCTCCCGCGGGGCGACCTACACAGATACGCAGTATTTT.

V gene TRBV5-6 combines with J gene TRBJ1-1; a weak D match, TRBD1 (6 bases). Germline lookup yields CDR1 SGHDT and CDR2 YYEEEE. The length of the CDR3 is 13 residues. V lost 4 bases to trimming and J lost 11 bases, with 18 bases between them. CDR3 protein: CASSRPTGFGAFF. The CDR3 coding sequence is TGTGCCAGCAGCAGACCAACAGGGTTTGGGGCTTTCTTT.

The table lists this clone with a few counts. The V call is TRBV10-1, the J call TRBJ2-7, with unresolved D. Trimming took off 3 bases at V and 7 bases at J, with 10 bases between the two ends. CDR1 and CDR2 (germline): WNHNN, SYGVQD (reference sequence). The CDR3 covers 12 residues. This CDR3 reads CASSDLGCEQYV. The CDR3 DNA is TGCGCCAGCAGTGATCTGGGGTGTGAGCAGTACGTC.

The chain recombines TRBV5-1 with TRBJ1-6, with D unclear. Germline assignment: CDR1 SGHRS and CDR2 YFSETQ. Trimming shortened V by 0 bases and J by 6 bases, and 4 bases separated the two germline ends. The CDR3 totals 13 residues. The CDR3 loop reads CASSLDTNSPLHF. Written as DNA, the CDR3 is TGCGCCAGCAGCTTGGACACTAATTCACCCCTCCACTTT.

The rearrangement joins TRBV5-1 to TRBJ2-1; D gene unclear. V lost 0 bases and J lost 0, with 10 bases in between. The CDR3 is 16 residues long. Germline V gene lookup returns CDR1 SGHRS and CDR2 YFSETQ. This chain's CDR3 is CASSLGGWGSYNEQFF. CDR3 DNA sequence: TGCGCCAGCAGCTTGGGAGGTTGGGGCTCCTACAATGAGCAGTTCTTC. The full variable domain, its missing parts supplied by reference TRBV5-1 and TRBJ2-1, is KAGVTQTPRYLIKTRGQQVTLSCSPISGHRSVSWYQQTPGQGLQFLFEYFSETQRNKGNFPGRFSGRQFSNSRSEMNVSTLELGDSALYLCASSLGGWGSYNEQFFGPGTRLTVL.

V gene TRBV4-2 combines with J gene TRBJ1-2, with D perhaps TRBD1 (5 bases). The CDR3 spans 14 residues. Trimming pared 0 bases from V and 7 bases from J, leaving 12 bases between. Germline loops: CDR1 LGHNA, CDR2 YNFKEQ. This CDR3 is CASSQEAREGGYTF. The CDR3, as DNA: TGTGCCAGCAGCCAAGAGGCCAGGGAGGGTGGCTACACCTTC.

The chain recombines TRBV15 with TRBJ1-1; 8 bases fit TRBD1. The trim removed 6 bases at V and 0 bases at J, leaving 3 bases unmatched. CDR1 and CDR2 from the germline V gene are LNHNV and YYDKDF (reference sequence). The CDR3 consists of 14 residues. CDR3 nucleotide sequence: TGTGCCACCAGTGGACAGGGCCTGAACACTGAAGCTTTCTTT. It encodes CATSGQGLNTEAFF.

J is TRBJ1-1 and V is TRBV7-8; TRBD1 matches at 12 bases. Germline V gene lookup returns CDR1 SGHVS and CDR2 FQNEAQ. V dropped 2 bases and J dropped 0; count of bases not matched to a gene: 10. The CDR3 consists of 19 residues. In DNA, the CDR3 is TGTGCCAGCAGCTTACTCGGGACAGGGGGCTTTCTTATGAACACTGAAGCTTTCTTT. Residues: CASSLLGTGGFLMNTEAFF.

The V gene is TRBV9, the J gene TRBJ1-1, with TRBD1 matching over 7 bases. The CDR3 covers 13 residues. The germline gives CDR1 SGDLS, CDR2 YYNGEE. V shed 3 bases, J shed 3 bases, and the junction held 2 bases outside the gene matches. The CDR3 coding sequence is TGTGCCAGCAGCGGGGGGACAGACACTGAAGCTTTCTTT. Its protein is CASSGGTDTEAFF.

This chain connects TRBV18 to TRBJ2-1; D gene uncertain. Germline V gene lookup returns CDR1 KGHSH and CDR2 LQKENI. The CDR3 length is 17 residues. V lost 3 bases and J 0 bases, leaving 15 bases between the germline ends. CDR3 residues: CASSPQPFKPSYNEQFF. CDR3 DNA: TGTGCCAGCTCACCGCAACCTTTTAAACCCTCCTACAATGAGCAGTTCTTC.

This clone was detected once. The gene calls are TRBV30 and TRBJ1-1, with 8 bases fitting TRBD1. CDR3 size: 17 residues. The V and J ends lost 2 bases and 0 bases, in that order; junction bases with no gene match: 11. The germline gives CDR1 GTSNPN, CDR2 SVGIG (reference sequence). The CDR3, as DNA: TGTGCCTGGAGTCATCCGACAGGGGCCGTCATGAACACTGAAGCTTTCTTT. Amino acids: CAWSHPTGAVMNTEAFF.

This clone has only one observation. This chain links TRBV11-1 with TRBJ2-3; 8 bases map to TRBD1. The germline gives CDR1 SGHAT, CDR2 FQDESV (reference sequence). With V trimmed by 5 bases and J by 4 bases, 8 bases remained unmatched. This CDR3 is built from 15 residues. DNA of the CDR3: TGTGCCAGCAGCCCCGGGGACAGGATAGCAGATACGCAGTATTTT. This gives the protein CASSPGDRIADTQYF.

This rearrangement joins TRBV7-6 to TRBJ2-2, with TRBD2 identical over 14 bases. The CDR3 is 17 residues long. Germline CDR1 SGHVS, CDR2 FNYEAQ. The J segment lost 2 bases and the V segment lost 5 bases, leaving 4 bases of the junction unmatched. CDR3 in DNA: TGTGCCAGCAGCCTAGGGACTAGCGGGGGAAACACCGGGGAGCTGTTTTTT. As protein: CASSLGTSGGNTGELFF.